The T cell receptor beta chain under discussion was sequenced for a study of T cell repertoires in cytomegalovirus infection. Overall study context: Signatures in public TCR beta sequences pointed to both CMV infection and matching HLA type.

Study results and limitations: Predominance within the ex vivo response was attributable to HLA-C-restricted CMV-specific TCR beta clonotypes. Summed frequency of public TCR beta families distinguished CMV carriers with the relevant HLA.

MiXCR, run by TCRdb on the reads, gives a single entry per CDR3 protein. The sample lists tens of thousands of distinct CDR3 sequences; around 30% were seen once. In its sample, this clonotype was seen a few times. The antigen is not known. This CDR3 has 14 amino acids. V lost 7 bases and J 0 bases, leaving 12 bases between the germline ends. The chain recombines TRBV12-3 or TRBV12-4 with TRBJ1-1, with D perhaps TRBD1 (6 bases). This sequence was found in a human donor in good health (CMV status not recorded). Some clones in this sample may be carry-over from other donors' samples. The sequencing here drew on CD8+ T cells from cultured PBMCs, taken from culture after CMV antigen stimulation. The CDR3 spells CASTSGTLNTEAFF. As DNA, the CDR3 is TGTGCCAGCACCTCGGGGACACTGAACACTGAAGCTTTCTTT.